The T cell receptor (beta chain) under discussion was sequenced for a study of persistence of HIV-infected CD4 T cells. The germline V gene has CDR1 MNHEY and CDR2 SMNVEV (reference sequence). V lost 5 bases and J 5 bases, leaving 18 bases between the germline ends. The CDR3 loop spans 15 amino acids. Stimulation used 9 to 10 ug/mL lysate from CMV-infected fibroblasts. CD40L/CD69 double-negative CD45RO-high memory CD4+ T cells were collected. To note about this clone: Its antigen remains unknown.

The libraries were made with immunoSEQ version 4 in survey mode. Genomic DNA was diluted to around 10 ng/uL, up to roughly 1 ug per sample. Method: immunoSEQ multiplex PCR; TCRdb's copy keeps in-frame clones and lacks some. The sample gives 46,000 or so clones, more than 60% of which show up once; about 3% is in the top ten. The chain has TRBV27 and TRBJ1-1, with TRBD1 as a possible D gene (5 bases). Here the sequenced sample was CD4+ T cells sorted from PBMCs after roughly 19-hour stimulation, taken from a patient who received antiretroviral therapy. The TCR originated in an adult man with HIV who was CMV-seropositive. The CDR3: CASSAPSAGHTEAFF. The CDR3 DNA reads as TGTGCCAGCAGTGCCCCGTCGGCAGGGCATACTGAAGCTTTCTTT.